This TCR beta chain was profiled in a study of glioma-infiltrating T cells after dendritic cell vaccination. Before vaccination, two weeks after the third vaccination, and at progression, PBMC were collected. This clone was counted between two and nine times. Clones were sequenced by immunoSEQ multiplex PCR, and TCRdb holds only the in-frame ones, with some missing. The sample carries 40,000 or so clones, approximately 80% recorded once. Germline V gene lookup returns CDR1 SGHAT and CDR2 FQNNGV. This CDR3 region has 19 residues. The junction had 10 bases not matched to a gene; V was cut back by 4 bases and J by 2 bases.

The receptor was derived from a human donor with glioblastoma. This chain joins TRBV11-2 and TRBJ2-3, with 15 bases matching TRBD2. The source material was blood, sampled before dendritic cell vaccination. The CDR3 DNA is TGTGCCAGCAGCTCAGGACTAGCGGGGGGGCACCGCCCCACAGATACGCAGTATTTT. Encoded protein: CASSSGLAGGHRPTDTQYF. Together with reference TRBV11-2 and TRBJ2-3, the CDR3 gives the full variable domain: EAGVAQSPRYKIIEKRQSVAFWCNPISGHATLYWYQQILGQGPKLLIQFQNNGVVDDSQLPKDRFSAERLKGVDSTLKIQPAKLEDSAVYLCASSSGLAGGHRPTDTQYFGPGTRLTVL.